This T cell receptor beta chain was profiled in a study of T cells after yellow fever vaccination. TCRdb re-called the 5' RACE reads through MiXCR, storing one row per CDR3 protein. The sample contains some 160,000 distinct CDR3 sequences, approximately 9.9% of which appear only once. Germline loops: CDR1 SEHNR, CDR2 FQNEAQ (reference sequence). The CDR3 length is 12 residues. The ends were cut back, 3 bases at V and 7 bases at J, with 9 bases in the middle. This TCR was recovered from a man aged 18-30 years who received the YFV17D yellow fever vaccine. The sample was CD8+ T cells sorted from PBMCs, taken 45 days after the yellow fever booster vaccination. This chain connects TRBV7-9 to TRBJ1-2; D not resolved. CDR3: CASSFGVAGYTF. CDR3 in DNA: TGTGCCAGCAGCTTTGGGGTGGCTGGCTACACCTTC.